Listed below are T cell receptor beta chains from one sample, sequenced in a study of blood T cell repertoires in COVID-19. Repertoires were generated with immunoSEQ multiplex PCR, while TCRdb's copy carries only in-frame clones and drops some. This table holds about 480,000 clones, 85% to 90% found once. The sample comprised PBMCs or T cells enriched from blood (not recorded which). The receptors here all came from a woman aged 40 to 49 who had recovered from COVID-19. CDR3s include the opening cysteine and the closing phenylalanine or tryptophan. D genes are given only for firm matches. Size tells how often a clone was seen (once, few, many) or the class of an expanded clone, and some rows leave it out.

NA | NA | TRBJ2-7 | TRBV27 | CASGHGELYEGYEQYF | TGTGCCAGCGGCCACGGGGAGCTGTATGAGGGCTACGAGCAGTACTTC
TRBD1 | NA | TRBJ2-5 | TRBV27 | CASSYRYRGGRETQYF | TGTGCCAGCAGTTACCGATACAGGGGTGGTAGGGAGACCCAGTACTTC
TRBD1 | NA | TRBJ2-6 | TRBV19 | CASSDRGSGANVLTF | TGTGCCAGTAGTGACAGGGGCTCTGGGGCCAACGTCCTGACTTTC
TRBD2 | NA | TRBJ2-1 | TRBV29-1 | CSVAKAGGEFKQFF | TGCAGCGTGGCTAAAGCGGGAGGGGAATTCAAGCAGTTCTTC
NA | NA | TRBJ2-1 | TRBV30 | CAWSNQDSYNEQFF | TGTGCCTGGAGTAACCAGGACTCCTACAATGAGCAGTTCTTC
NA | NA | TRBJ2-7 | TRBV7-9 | CASSLARRRESYEQYF | TGTGCCAGCAGCTTAGCGAGAAGGAGAGAGTCCTACGAGCAGTACTTC
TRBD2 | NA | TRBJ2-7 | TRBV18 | CASSRGTSGPLYEQYF | TGTGCCAGCTCACGGGGGACTAGCGGGCCACTCTACGAGCAGTACTTC
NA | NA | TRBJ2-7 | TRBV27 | CACAGRQATYEQYF | TGTGCTTGCGCCGGCAGGCAGGCGACCTACGAGCAGTACTTC
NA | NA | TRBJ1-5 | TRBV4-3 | CASSQERSSPQHF | TGCGCCAGCAGCCAAGAGAGGTCCAGCCCCCAGCATTTT
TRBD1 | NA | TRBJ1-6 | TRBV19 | CASSIADRAYSPLHF | TGTGCCAGTAGTATAGCGGACAGGGCGTATTCACCCCTCCACTTT
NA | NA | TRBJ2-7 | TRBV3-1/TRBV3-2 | CASSSAGTLEQYF | TGTGCCAGCAGCTCTGCGGGGACTCTAGAGCAGTACTTC
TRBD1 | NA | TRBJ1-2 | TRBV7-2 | CASSPFGGGYYGYTF | TGTGCCAGCAGCCCATTCGGAGGGGGCTACTATGGCTACACCTTC
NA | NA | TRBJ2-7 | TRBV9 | CASLGSASYEQYF | TGTGCCAGCCTAGGGAGCGCTTCCTACGAGCAGTACTTC
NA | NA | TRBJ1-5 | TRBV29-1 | CSAALELNQPQHF | TGCAGCGCCGCATTGGAGCTTAATCAGCCCCAGCATTTT
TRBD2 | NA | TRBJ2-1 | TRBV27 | CASSPTAGRRYNEQFF | TGTGCCAGCAGCCCCACCGCCGGGAGGCGTTACAATGAGCAGTTCTTC
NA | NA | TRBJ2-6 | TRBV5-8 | CASSPVLSGANVLTF | TGTGCCAGCAGCCCCGTCCTCTCTGGGGCCAACGTCCTGACTTTC
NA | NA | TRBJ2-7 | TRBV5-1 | CASSWYGYEQYF | TGCGCCAGCAGCTGGTACGGTTACGAGCAGTACTTC
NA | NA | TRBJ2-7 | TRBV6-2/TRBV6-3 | CASSYGLANPYEQYF | TGTGCCAGCAGTTACGGGCTAGCGAACCCCTACGAGCAGTACTTC
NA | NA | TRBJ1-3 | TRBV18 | CASSPGQGPPGNTIYF | TGTGCCAGCTCACCAGGGCAGGGGCCCCCTGGAAACACCATATATTTT
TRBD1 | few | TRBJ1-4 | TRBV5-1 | CASSLVSTGGAEKLFF | TGCGCCAGCAGCTTGGTTTCGACAGGGGGCGCGGAAAAACTGTTTTTT
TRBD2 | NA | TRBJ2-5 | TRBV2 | CASSLPVLAGDQETQYF | TGTGCCAGCAGTCTACCCGTACTAGCGGGAGATCAAGAGACCCAGTACTTC
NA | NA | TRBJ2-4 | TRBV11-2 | CASSLDPRPVRTKNIQYF | TGTGCCAGCAGCTTAGATCCGAGACCGGTGAGGACCAAAAACATTCAGTACTTC
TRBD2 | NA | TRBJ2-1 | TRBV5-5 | CASSNPGLADSYNEQFF | TGTGCCAGCAGCAACCCGGGACTAGCCGACTCCTACAATGAGCAGTTCTTC
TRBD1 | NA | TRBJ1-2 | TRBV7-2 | CASSSGTVNYGYTF | TGTGCCAGCAGCTCGGGGACAGTTAACTATGGCTACACCTTC
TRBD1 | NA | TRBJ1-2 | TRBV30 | CAWSVGQWGNTF | TGTGCCTGGAGTGTGGGACAGTGGGGGAACACCTTC
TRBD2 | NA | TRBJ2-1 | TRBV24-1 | CATSDPIAGVNEQFF | TGTGCCACCAGTGATCCGATAGCGGGAGTCAATGAGCAGTTCTTC
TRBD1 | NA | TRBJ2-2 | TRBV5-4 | CASSVQGHTGELFF | TGTGCCAGCAGCGTACAGGGGCACACCGGGGAGCTGTTTTTT
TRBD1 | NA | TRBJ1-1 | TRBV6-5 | CASDRTGMNTEAFF | TGTGCCAGCGATAGGACAGGGATGAACACTGAAGCTTTCTTT
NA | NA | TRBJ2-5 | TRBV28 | CASSLYDSEETQYF | TGTGCCAGCAGTTTATACGACAGCGAAGAGACCCAGTACTTC
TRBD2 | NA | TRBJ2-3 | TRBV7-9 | CASSSSGRGGDTQYF | TGTGCCAGCAGCTCTAGCGGGAGAGGCGGAGATACGCAGTATTTT
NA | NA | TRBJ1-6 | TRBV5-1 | CASSSRGGGGNSPLHF | TGCGCCAGCAGCTCCAGAGGGGGGGGCGGTAATTCACCCCTCCACTTT
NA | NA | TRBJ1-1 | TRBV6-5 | CASSYRQGLGAFF | TGTGCCAGCAGTTACCGGCAGGGTCTGGGAGCTTTCTTT
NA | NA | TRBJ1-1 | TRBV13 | CASSSPLGRVGVRNTEAFF | TGTGCCAGCAGCTCCCCCCTGGGAAGGGTAGGGGTCAGGAACACTGAAGCTTTCTTT
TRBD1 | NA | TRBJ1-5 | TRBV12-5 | CASVQGTGSWSQHF | TGTGCTAGTGTTCAGGGGACAGGGAGTTGGTCCCAGCATTTT
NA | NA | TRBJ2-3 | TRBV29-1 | CSVAGRHTDTQYF | TGCAGCGTTGCAGGGAGGCACACAGATACGCAGTATTTT
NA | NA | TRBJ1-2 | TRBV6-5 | CASRPGGGLYGYTF | TGTGCCAGCAGGCCTGGGGGGGGGCTTTATGGCTACACCTTC
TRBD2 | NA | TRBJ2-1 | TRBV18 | CASWGTSELSSYNEQFF | TGTGCCAGCTGGGGGACTAGCGAACTCAGCTCCTACAATGAGCAGTTCTTC
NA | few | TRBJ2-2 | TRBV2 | CASSAGPLVGNTGELFF | TGTGCCAGCAGTGCGGGCCCACTAGTGGGAAACACCGGGGAGCTGTTTTTT
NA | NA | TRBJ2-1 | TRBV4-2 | CASSQDPGSPYNEQFF | TGTGCCAGCAGCCAAGACCCCGGGAGCCCCTACAATGAGCAGTTCTTC
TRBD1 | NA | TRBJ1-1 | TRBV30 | CAWSVTLRGTEAFF | TGTGCCTGGAGTGTGACACTCAGGGGGACTGAAGCTTTCTTT
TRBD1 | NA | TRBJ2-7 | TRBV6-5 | CASSYKGATGVYEQYF | TGTGCCAGCAGTTACAAGGGGGCTACCGGCGTCTACGAGCAGTACTTC
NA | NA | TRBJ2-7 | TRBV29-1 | CSVREPSSYEQYF | TGCAGCGTGCGGGAACCGAGCTCCTACGAGCAGTACTTC
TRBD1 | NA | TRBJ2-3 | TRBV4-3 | CASSLSTGTDTQYF | TGCGCCAGCAGCCTGTCGACAGGGACAGATACGCAGTATTTT
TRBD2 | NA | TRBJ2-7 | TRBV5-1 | CASSLDLRAGGYEQYF | TGCGCCAGCAGCTTGGACCTCAGAGCGGGGGGCTACGAGCAGTACTTC
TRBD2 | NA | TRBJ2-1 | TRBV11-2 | CASSSPWEGRNEQFF | TGTGCCAGCAGCTCCCCTTGGGAGGGCCGCAATGAGCAGTTCTTC
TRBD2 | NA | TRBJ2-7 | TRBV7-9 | CASSLATSGGVGEQYF | TGTGCCAGCAGCTTAGCCACTAGCGGGGGAGTCGGGGAGCAGTACTTC
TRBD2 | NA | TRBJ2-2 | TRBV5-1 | CASSPAGGSVTGELFF | TGCGCCAGCAGCCCCGCGGGGGGTAGTGTCACCGGGGAGCTGTTTTTT
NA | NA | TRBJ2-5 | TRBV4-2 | CASSSRSGETQYF | TGTGCCAGCAGCTCCCGATCAGGGGAGACCCAGTACTTC
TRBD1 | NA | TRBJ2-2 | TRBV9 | CASGQGFSTGELFF | TGTGCCAGTGGACAGGGTTTTAGCACCGGGGAGCTGTTTTTT
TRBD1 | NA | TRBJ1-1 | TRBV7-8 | CASSLGPGGTEAFF | TGTGCCAGCAGCTTAGGCCCAGGGGGGACTGAAGCTTTCTTT
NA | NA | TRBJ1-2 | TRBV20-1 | CSVRLLYGYTF | TGCAGTGTCCGACTCCTTTATGGCTACACCTTC
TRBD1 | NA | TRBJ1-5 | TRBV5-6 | CASSGTGQAPDQPQHF | TGTGCCAGCAGCGGAACGGGACAGGCCCCAGACCAGCCCCAGCATTTT
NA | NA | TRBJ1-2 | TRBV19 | CASSRTGSLNYGYTF | TGTGCCAGTAGTCGAACAGGGAGTTTGAACTATGGCTACACCTTC
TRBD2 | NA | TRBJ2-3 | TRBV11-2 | CASSIRLAVGTDTQYF | TGTGCCAGCAGCATCCGACTAGCGGTTGGCACAGATACGCAGTATTTT
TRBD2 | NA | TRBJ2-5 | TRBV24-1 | CATSDRTSGRFRETQYF | TGTGCCACCAGTGATCGCACTAGCGGGAGGTTCCGAGAGACCCAGTACTTC
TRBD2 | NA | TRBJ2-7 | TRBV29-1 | CSVALQLAGVGEQYF | TGCAGCGTTGCCCTTCAACTAGCGGGAGTGGGTGAGCAGTACTTC
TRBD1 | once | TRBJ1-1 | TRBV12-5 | CASGLDGQGARNTEAFF | TGTGCTAGTGGTTTGGACGGACAGGGGGCAAGGAACACTGAAGCTTTCTTT
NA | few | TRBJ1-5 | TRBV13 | CASSLGLQPQHF | TGTGCCAGCAGCTTAGGCCTTCAGCCCCAGCATTTT
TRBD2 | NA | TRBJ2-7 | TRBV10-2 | CASSGGVAGRPYEQYF | TGCGCCAGCAGTGGTGGGGTAGCGGGCCGCCCCTACGAGCAGTACTTC